Below, 32 T cell receptor beta chains from the same sample are listed, as sequenced in a study of T cell changes during pregnancy in multiple sclerosis. Produced via immunoSEQ multiplex PCR; TCRdb's table is partial and in-frame only. Of approximately 43,000 clones listed, 84% are singletons. The sequences come from CD4+ T cells from peripheral blood mononuclear cells, collected before pregnancy. Every receptor here comes from a female donor with multiple sclerosis, enrolled in a pregnancy study.

The V gene is TRBV2, the J gene TRBJ2-5; D remains ambiguous. CDR3 length: 13 amino acids. Germline assignment: CDR1 SNHLY and CDR2 FYNNEI. V was clipped by 7 bases and J by 5 bases, with 14 bases between them. As DNA, the CDR3 is TGTGCCAGCATAACTATCTTAGAGGAGACCCAGTACTTC. This gives the protein CASITILEETQYF.

This sequence joins TRBV6-6 and TRBJ2-1, with D unresolved. The CDR3 loop spans 15 amino acids. Looked up from germline, CDR1 is MNHNY and CDR2 is SVGAGI (reference sequence). The V end was cut by 6 bases, the J end by 0 bases, with 12 bases between. CDR3 protein: CASSPHSSSYNEQFF. The CDR3 bases are TGTGCCAGCAGCCCCCATTCCAGCTCCTACAATGAGCAGTTCTTC.

The chain combines TRBV2 with TRBJ1-2, with D hard to call. The CDR3 loop spans 10 amino acids. V lost 7 bases to trimming and J lost 9 bases, with 9 bases between them. Looked up from germline, CDR1 is SNHLY and CDR2 is FYNNEI. The CDR3 nucleotides are TGTGCCAGCATCGAGGAAAGCTACACCTTC. It yields the protein CASIEESYTF.

The V and J genes are TRBV7-8 and TRBJ2-5; TRBD2 agrees at 8 bases. This CDR3 is built from 18 residues. CDR1 SGHVS and CDR2 FQNEAQ come from the germline V gene. With V trimmed by 2 bases and J by 2 bases, 13 bases remained unmatched. DNA of the CDR3: TGTGCCAGCAGCTTATATCGAATAGGGCGGGGGGCGCAAGAGACCCAGTACTTC. Residues: CASSLYRIGRGAQETQYF. The whole variable domain, filled in from reference TRBV7-8 and TRBJ2-5, reads GAGVSQSPRYKVAKRGQDVALRCDPISGHVSLFWYQQALGQGPEFLTYFQNEAQLDKSGLPSDRFFAERPEGSVSTLKIQRTQQEDSAVYLCASSLYRIGRGAQETQYFGPGTRLLVL.

The chain recombines TRBV18 with TRBJ1-2, with TRBD1 identical over 12 bases. V lost 4 bases to trimming and J lost 2 bases; unmatched junction nucleotides: 11. The germline V gene encodes CDR1 KGHSH and CDR2 LQKENI. CDR3 length equals 18 residues. Written as DNA, the CDR3 is TGTGCCAGCTCACACACCGGGACAGGGGGCCTTACGAACTATGGCTACACCTTC. This sequence encodes CASSHTGTGGLTNYGYTF.

This chain joins TRBV10-3 and TRBJ2-1; 15 bases map to TRBD2. Germline CDR1 and CDR2: ENHRY and SYGVKD. The V gene end was trimmed by 4 bases and the J gene end by 6 bases; junction bases not matched to a gene: 10. The CDR3 covers 18 residues. This chain's CDR3 is CAISAGGGLAGGLNEQFF. For the CDR3, the DNA is TGTGCCATCAGTGCGGGAGGCGGACTAGCGGGGGGGCTCAATGAGCAGTTCTTC.

The DNA of the CDR3 is TGTGCCAGCAGTTACTCCCACGGGGACTATGGCTACACCTTC. Translation gives CASSYSHGDYGYTF. The genes are TRBV6-5 and TRBJ1-2; D is uncertain. Trimming left V 0 bases short and J 3 bases short, with 8 bases between. Germline CDR1 reads MNHEY; CDR2 reads SVGAGI. CDR3 size: 14 residues.

This chain joins TRBV30 and TRBJ1-1; D not certain. Deletions cut 7 bases from V and 4 bases from J, with 16 bases between. Per germline, CDR1 GTSNPN and CDR2 SVGIG (reference sequence). CDR3 length: 13 amino acids. Here the CDR3 reads CASAPKAGTEAFF. The CDR3 coding sequence is TGTGCCTCGGCCCCCAAGGCGGGCACTGAAGCTTTCTTT. Full variable domain (outside the CDR3, taken from reference TRBV30 and TRBJ1-1): SQTIHQWPATLVQPVGSPLSLECTVEGTSNPNLYWYRQAAGRGLQLLFYSVGIGQISSEVPQNLSASRPQDRQFILSSKKLLLSDSGFYLCASAPKAGTEAFFGQGTRLTVV.

This chain connects TRBV5-1 to TRBJ2-7; 8 nucleotides match TRBD2. Per the germline V gene, CDR1 is SGHRS and CDR2 is YFSETQ. J was trimmed by 7 bases and V by 2 bases; bases with no gene match: 11. The CDR3 length is 15 residues. The CDR3 bases are TGCGCCAGCAGCTTTACTAGCGGAGGGTTTCTAGAGCAGTACTTC. The encoded protein is CASSFTSGGFLEQYF.

The chain combines TRBV5-1 with TRBJ1-2; D might be TRBD1 (6 bases). Germline V gene sequence: CDR1 SGHRS, CDR2 YFSETQ. There are 15 residues in the CDR3. V lost 4 bases and J 6 bases, leaving 19 bases between the germline ends. The CDR3 spells CASSQEQGGVDGYTF. CDR3 bases: TGCGCCAGCAGCCAAGAACAGGGTGGGGTAGATGGCTACACCTTC.

V is TRBV6-1 and J is TRBJ1-1; 9 bases fit TRBD1. The CDR3 runs to 14 residues. The germline CDR1 and CDR2 sequences are MNHNS and SASEGT. The V gene end was trimmed by 6 bases and the J gene end by 5 bases; junction bases not matched to a gene: 7. CDR3 sequence (DNA): TGTGCCAGCAGCTCATCGACAGGGGGGACTGAAGCTTTCTTT. It codes for CASSSSTGGTEAFF.

The V and J genes are TRBV5-6 and TRBJ2-1, with 12 nucleotides matching TRBD2. Germline assignment: CDR1 SGHDT and CDR2 YYEEEE. This CDR3 spans 14 amino acids. J was trimmed by 6 bases and V by 5 bases; bases with no gene match: 3. The CDR3 DNA follows: TGTGCCAGCAGTACTAGCGGGGGGCTCAATGAGCAGTTCTTC. Translation: CASSTSGGLNEQFF.

J is TRBJ1-6 and V is TRBV30, with D perhaps TRBD1 (6 bases). The CDR3 is 13 residues long. V was cut by 3 bases and J by 7 bases, with 10 bases left in between. The germline V gene encodes CDR1 GTSNPN and CDR2 SVGIG (reference sequence). The CDR3 DNA reads as TGTGCCTGGAGGGGGACAAGAAATTCACCCCTCCACTTT. The encoded protein is CAWRGTRNSPLHF.

The chain recombines TRBV4-3 with TRBJ1-1; D remains ambiguous. Between the trimmed V and J ends, which lost 4 bases and 4 bases, there was a span of 19 bases. The germline gives CDR1 LGHNA, CDR2 YSLEER. The CDR3 is made up of 16 amino acids. The CDR3: CASSRTGMSGSTEAFF. The CDR3 nucleotides read TGCGCCAGCAGCCGCACCGGGATGTCCGGTAGCACTGAAGCTTTCTTT.

CDR3 protein: CASSTSPNQGQPQHF. CDR3 nucleotides: TGTGCCAGCAGTACGAGCCCCAACCAGGGTCAGCCCCAGCATTTT. The chain joins TRBV6-5 to TRBJ1-5; a weak D match, TRBD1 (5 bases). The V and J ends lost 5 bases and 6 bases respectively, with 17 bases between them. CDR1 is MNHEY, CDR2 SVGAGI, per germline. There are 15 residues in the CDR3.

This clone was seen only a few times. The chain carries TRBV18 and TRBJ2-2; 7 bases map to TRBD2. Germline values: CDR1 KGHSH, CDR2 LQKENI. V shed 8 bases, J shed 1 base, and the junction held 7 bases outside the gene matches. This CDR3 comprises 15 residues. CDR3 bases: TGTGCCAGCAGAGAGCTAGCGGAGAACACCGGGGAGCTGTTTTTT. It encodes CASRELAENTGELFF.

The chain carries TRBV6-5 and TRBJ2-3, with D tentatively TRBD2 (5 bases). Germline V gene data show CDR1 as MNHEY and CDR2 as SVGAGI. The CDR3 contains 15 residues. Trimming removed 0 bases at V and 0 bases at J, with 7 bases between. The CDR3 DNA is TGTGCCAGCAGTTACTCGAAGCGGAGCACAGATACGCAGTATTTT. This gives the protein CASSYSKRSTDTQYF.

V gene TRBV11-2 combines with J gene TRBJ1-2, with 8 positions matching TRBD1. The CDR3 has 15 amino acids. V dropped 4 bases and J dropped 7; count of bases not matched to a gene: 11. Germline CDR1 reads SGHAT; CDR2 reads FQNNGV. The CDR3 coding sequence is TGTGCCAGCAGCTCCCCCAGGACAGGGTTGGGTGGCTACACCTTC. Translating it yields CASSSPRTGLGGYTF.

The chain has TRBV7-2 and TRBJ1-2; 10 bases agree with TRBD1. V shed 4 bases, J shed 5 bases, and the junction held 16 bases outside the gene matches. Germline values: CDR1 SGHTA, CDR2 FQGNSA. The CDR3 consists of 18 residues. Here the CDR3 DNA reads TGTGCCAGCAGCTCGAGTCCGGGACAGGGGACCACCTTTTATGGCTACACCTTC. Amino acid sequence: CASSSSPGQGTTFYGYTF.

This chain uses TRBV29-1 with TRBJ1-6, with TRBD1 matching over 10 bases. From germline, CDR1 is SQVTM and CDR2 ANQGSEA. The CDR3 length is 15 residues. Trimming took 6 bases from V and 6 from J; bases not matched to a gene: 8. The CDR3 nucleotides read TGCAGCGTGAGGGGGACAGGGGCGAGTAATTCACCCCTCCACTTT. It codes for CSVRGTGASNSPLHF.

The chain links TRBV28 to TRBJ1-1, with 8 bases that match TRBD1. Germline CDR1 MDHEN, CDR2 SYDVKM. J was trimmed by 5 bases and V by 4 bases; bases with no gene match: 9. CDR3 length: 15 residues. The CDR3 protein is CASSSTGGWTTEAFF. CDR3 nucleotide sequence: TGTGCCAGCAGTTCAACAGGGGGTTGGACAACTGAAGCTTTCTTT.

This clone was found once. The rearrangement joins TRBV19 to TRBJ2-2; 7 nucleotides agree with TRBD1. J gave up 7 bases and V 7 bases, and 9 bases lay outside the gene matches. The CDR3 extends over 14 amino acids. Germline V gene data show CDR1 as LNHDA and CDR2 as SQIVND (reference sequence). CDR3 sequence reads: CASTVLDRDGELFF. Written as DNA, the CDR3 is TGTGCCAGTACCGTACTTGACAGGGACGGGGAGCTGTTTTTT.

The J gene is TRBJ2-1, the V gene TRBV16; maybe TRBD1 (5 bases). The V gene's germline CDR1 is KGHSY and CDR2 FQNENV. The CDR3 totals 12 residues. The ends were cut back, 4 bases at V and 9 bases at J, with 10 bases in the middle. The CDR3 is CASSRRVGEQFF. The CDR3 DNA follows: TGTGCCAGCAGCCGCAGGGTTGGTGAGCAGTTCTTC.

The CDR3 sequence: CASSLVRGGGLYGYTF. The DNA for the CDR3 is TGTGCCAGCAGCTTAGTAAGAGGAGGGGGCTTGTATGGCTACACCTTC. V and J are TRBV7-9 and TRBJ1-2, with 7 bases matching TRBD1. V was clipped by 1 base and J by 5 bases; unmatched bases: 10. The CDR3 loop spans 16 amino acids. The germline V gene encodes CDR1 SEHNR and CDR2 FQNEAQ (reference sequence).

By frequency in the sample, this clone is medium-sized. This chain links TRBV5-1 with TRBJ1-5; tentative D call: TRBD1 (5 bases). Germline V gene sequence: CDR1 SGHRS, CDR2 YFSETQ. The CDR3 runs to 15 residues. The V gene lost 0 bases and the J gene lost 4 bases, with 11 bases spanning the gap. CDR3 in DNA: TGCGCCAGCAGCTTGGAGGGGCTCTCGAATCAGCCCCAGCATTTT. Translated: CASSLEGLSNQPQHF.

V and J are TRBV5-1 and TRBJ2-1; 11 bases fit TRBD1. Germline CDR1 and CDR2: SGHRS and YFSETQ. CDR3 length: 15 amino acids. J gave up 8 bases and V 4 bases, and 8 bases lay outside the gene matches. The CDR3 sequence: CASSPGQGATDEQFF. In nucleotides, the CDR3 is TGCGCCAGCAGCCCCGGACAGGGGGCAACGGATGAGCAGTTCTTC.

V is TRBV7-2 and J is TRBJ1-1; 7 nucleotides line up with TRBD1. With V trimmed by 5 bases and J by 2 bases, 8 bases remained unmatched. CDR1 is SGHTA and CDR2 is FQGNSA in the germline V gene. The CDR3 loop spans 15 amino acids. CDR3 bases: TGTGCCAGCAGCGGTTCCGGGACAGCTAACACTGAAGCTTTCTTT. As protein: CASSGSGTANTEAFF.

This chain connects TRBV7-7 to TRBJ2-1; D is undetermined. CDR3 length: 14 residues. Germline-derived CDR1 and CDR2 are SSHAT and FNYEAQ (reference sequence). Trimming pared 1 base from V and 3 bases from J, leaving 7 bases between. The CDR3 DNA reads TGTGCCAGCAGCTTAGGGCAGAACTACAATGAGCAGTTCTTC. It yields the protein CASSLGQNYNEQFF.

J is TRBJ2-5 and V is TRBV6-5; 7 bases line up with TRBD1. The CDR3 is 15 residues long. Germline V CDR1 and CDR2: MNHEY, SVGAGI. Losses at the gene ends were 0 bases for V and 4 bases for J; bases not matched to a gene: 5. Here the CDR3 reads CASSYSRGQGETQYF. In DNA, the CDR3 is TGTGCCAGCAGTTACTCGAGGGGGCAGGGAGAGACCCAGTACTTC.

The V and J genes are TRBV21-1 and TRBJ1-5; the DNA was not used to check the table's D call, TRBD1. TRBV21-1 is shown as a pseudogene. This CDR3 region has 14 residues. The CDR3 DNA sequence: TGTGCCAGCAGCAAAGGGAGGACAGGTCAGCCCCAGCATTTT. Translated, it gives CASSKGRTGQPQHF.

V is TRBV28 and J is TRBJ2-7; D may be TRBD2 (5 bases). Trimming removed 7 bases at V and 2 bases at J, with 18 bases between. CDR1 is MDHEN and CDR2 is SYDVKM in the germline V gene. CDR3 size: 15 residues. The DNA for the CDR3 is TGTGCCAGCACTCTGGAGGCCTTCACCCCCTACGAGCAGTACTTC. This codes for CASTLEAFTPYEQYF.

J is TRBJ2-2 and V is TRBV30; a possible D gene is TRBD1 (7 bases). Germline CDR1 is GTSNPN and CDR2 is SVGIG (reference sequence). Trimming stripped 7 bases from V and 6 bases from J, with 21 bases between. The CDR3 runs to 15 residues. The CDR3 DNA reads as TGTGCCTACAAAAACAGGGGAGGTATGCCCGGGGAGCTGTTTTTT. Protein sequence: CAYKNRGGMPGELFF.